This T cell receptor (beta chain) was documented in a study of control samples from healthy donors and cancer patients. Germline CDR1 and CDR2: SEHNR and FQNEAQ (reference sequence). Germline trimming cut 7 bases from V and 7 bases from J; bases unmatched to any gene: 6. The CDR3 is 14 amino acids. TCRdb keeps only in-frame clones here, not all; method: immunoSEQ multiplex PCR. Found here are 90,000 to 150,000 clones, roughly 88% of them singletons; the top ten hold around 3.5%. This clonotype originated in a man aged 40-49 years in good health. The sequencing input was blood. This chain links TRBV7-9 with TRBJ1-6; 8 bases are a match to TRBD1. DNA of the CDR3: TGTGCCAGCACCGGACAGGGTGGAAATTCACCCCTCCACTTT. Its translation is CASTGQGGNSPLHF.